What follows describes a single TCR beta chain. The clone's antigen remains unknown. The input lacks base qualities; no much larger clone sits a single base away. TCRbeta CDR3 regions were amplified from genomic DNA by means of the immunoSEQ Assay, a bias-controlled multiplex PCR. Per the source publication's procedure: The number of nucleated cells in each sample was estimated from the amplification of reference gene primers within the assay. To quantify the absolute abundance of each unique TCRbeta CDR3 rearrangement, sequence reads were collapsed and filtered. For each sample, productive Simpson clonality was calculated as the square root of Simpson's diversity index over productive rearrangements. This is the immuneACCESS table as TCRdb keeps it, with only in-frame sequences that have V and J called. A part of the clones is gone; compared with another copy, unresolved V genes explain less than half, and the rest is unexplained. V and J calls and clone size are given by that table; D and trimming were obtained from the DNA. This sample gives about 480,000 clones in total; 70% to 90% of them show up just once. The ten largest account for under 2% of the sample.

Taken from the germline V gene, the CDR1 and CDR2 loops are KGHSH and LQKENI. V is clipped by 6 bases and J by 1 base, and the sequence between their germline boundaries is 9 bases long. The CDR3 spans 13 residues, from the cysteine through the phenylalanine. Only the CDR3 DNA stays, 39 bases, in frame from base 1. This entry belongs to a study of blood T cell repertoires in COVID-19 (TCRdb year 2020). About the full investigation: Samples from collaborators originated in the United States, Italy and Spain and spanned both the acute and convalescent phases of COVID-19. Where available, HLA class I and class II types were obtained from metadata supplied by the sample provider rather than from assay-based typing. The samples were drawn from two sources: the first 160 participants of the ongoing ImmuneRACE study, and 1,000 to 1,500 subjects contributed by 6 global collaborators. The prospective study material was composed of cDNA or gDNA derived from T cells, B-cell-depleted T cells, or PBMCs. The repertoires were made available in a free public database intended to serve as a resource for research on the immune response to SARS-CoV-2. The sample metadata nearly always contained a de-identified subject ID, COVID-19 status, age in years and sex. The dataset comprised deeply sampled blood TCRbeta repertoires from subjects exposed to, actively infected with, or recovered from COVID-19. The research as a whole found: How much clinical and demographic metadata was included differed by source and by participant, and the metadata was provided uncurated.

Enrolling through a virtual design, the prospective study's participants ranged in age from roughly 18 to 89 years and lived across about two dozen United States geographic areas. In the prospective study, cohorts were assigned on the basis of participant-reported clinical history obtained from a screening survey and a study questionnaire. In the prospective study, whole blood, serum and a nasopharyngeal or oropharyngeal swab were collected from each participant by mobile phlebotomists. Participants in the prospective study had the option to provide additional blood draws and questionnaires over an approximately 2-month period. Prospective study blood samples were shipped either frozen or at room temperature before DNA extraction.

The clonotype was recovered from a woman aged 18 to 35 with acute COVID-19. Specimen: PBMCs or T cells enriched from blood (not recorded which). The V and J segments used are TRBV18 and TRBJ1-1, with the D segment identity uncertain. In nucleotide form, the sequence is TGTGCCAGCTCCCTTGAGAGGAACACTGAAGCTTTCTTT. This yields the protein CASSLERNTEAFF. Joined to the reference TRBV18 and TRBJ1-1 proteins, this CDR3 gives the full variable domain: NAGVMQNPRHLVRRRGQEARLRCSPMKGHSHVYWYRQLPEEGLKFMVYLQKENIIDESGMPKERFSAEFPKEGPSILRIQQVVRGDSAAYFCASSLERNTEAFFGQGTRLTVV.